Below are 25 T cell receptor beta chains sequenced from a single sample in a study of blood T cell repertoires in COVID-19. Method: immunoSEQ multiplex PCR; TCRdb's copy keeps in-frame clones and lacks some. This table holds around 160,000 clones, around 84% found once. The specimen sequenced was PBMCs or T cells enriched from blood (not recorded which). Receptor source: a woman between 50 and 59 years old who had been exposed to COVID-19.

The chain recombines TRBV24-1 with TRBJ2-5; 8 bases map to TRBD2. This CDR3 spans 13 amino acids. Germline V gives CDR1 KGHDR, CDR2 SFDVKD. With V trimmed by 5 bases and J by 5 bases, 3 bases remained unmatched. Written as DNA, the CDR3 is TGTGCCACCAGTGCTAGCGGGTGGGAGACCCAGTACTTC. Translated, it gives CATSASGWETQYF.

The chain carries TRBV7-2 and TRBJ2-4; 7 bases map to TRBD2. Germline-derived CDR1 and CDR2 are SGHTA and FQGNSA. There are 16 residues in the CDR3. V shed 3 bases, J shed 6 bases, and the junction held 11 bases outside the gene matches. CDR3 in DNA: TGTGCCAGCAGCTTCTCCAGCGGGGTGACCCCAAACATTCAGTACTTC. This translates into CASSFSSGVTPNIQYF.

The genes are TRBV5-1 and TRBJ2-1; possible D gene TRBD2, 6 bases. V lost 2 bases and J lost 1, with 16 bases in between. CDR1 and CDR2 from the germline V gene are SGHRS and YFSETQ. This CDR3 has 17 residues. The CDR3 DNA follows: TGCGCCAGCAGCTTCCGGGTTCGGGGGTCATCCTACAATGAGCAGTTCTTC. Its protein is CASSFRVRGSSYNEQFF.

V is TRBV4-3 and J is TRBJ1-1; 7 nucleotides line up with TRBD1. The CDR3 is made up of 14 amino acids. V was clipped by 5 bases and J by 1 base; unmatched bases: 4. In germline, CDR1 is LGHNA, CDR2 YSLEER. CDR3 loop: CASSANRGNTEAFF. The CDR3 coding sequence is TGCGCCAGCAGCGCAAACAGGGGGAACACTGAAGCTTTCTTT.

The chain has TRBV15 and TRBJ1-1; 9 positions match TRBD1. J gave up 4 bases and V 7 bases, and 16 bases lay outside the gene matches. The germline V gene encodes CDR1 LNHNV and CDR2 YYDKDF (reference sequence). This CDR3 region has 17 residues. The CDR3 is CATTLDRGARWGTEAFF. CDR3 in DNA: TGTGCCACCACCCTAGACAGGGGGGCCCGATGGGGCACTGAAGCTTTCTTT.

The chain employs TRBV3-1 (or the pseudogene TRBV3-2) and TRBJ1-2, with 11 bases that match TRBD1. Germline trimming cut 1 base from V and 7 bases from J; bases unmatched to any gene: 5. The CDR3 consists of 15 residues. From germline, CDR1 is LGHDT and CDR2 YNNKEL (reference sequence). The CDR3 DNA reads as TGTGCCAGCAGCCAAGGGACAGGGGGCGCTTTTGGCTACACCTTC. Amino acids: CASSQGTGGAFGYTF.

This chain connects TRBV7-9 to TRBJ2-2, with 11 bases aligning to TRBD1. Germline V gives CDR1 SEHNR, CDR2 FQNEAQ (reference sequence). The CDR3 is 19 residues long. V trimming: 7 bases; J trimming: 1 base; junction bases outside the gene matches: 14. The CDR3 coding sequence is TGTGCCAGCACCCCAGTGGGACAGGGGGGCTTAAAGAACACCGGGGAGCTGTTTTTT. Translation gives CASTPVGQGGLKNTGELFF.

The chain has TRBV9 and TRBJ1-1, with TRBD1 matching over 9 bases. The CDR3 totals 16 residues. Per the germline V gene, CDR1 is SGDLS and CDR2 is YYNGEE. With 4 bases clipped from V and 7 bases from J, the junction kept 14 bases outside the gene matches. The CDR3 sequence: CASSLDPGQGTGEAFF. The CDR3 DNA is TGTGCCAGCAGCCTTGACCCGGGACAGGGTACCGGTGAAGCTTTCTTT.

This clone was seen a few times. The chain uses TRBV6-6 and TRBJ1-1; 9 bases map to TRBD1. Germline lookup yields CDR1 MNHNY and CDR2 SVGAGI (reference sequence). This CDR3 is built from 12 residues. The trim removed 8 bases at V and 11 bases at J, leaving 9 bases unmatched. CDR3 sequence: CASRPDRGEAFF. CDR3 sequence (DNA): TGTGCCAGCCGTCCGGACAGGGGAGAGGCTTTCTTT.

This clone turned up a few times. The chain combines TRBV30 with TRBJ2-1; 7 positions agree with TRBD2. V lost 3 bases to trimming and J lost 7 bases; unmatched junction nucleotides: 9. The CDR3 is 14 amino acids. The germline CDR1 and CDR2 sequences are GTSNPN and SVGIG (reference sequence). Here the CDR3 reads CAWRSSGERNEQFF. Here the CDR3 DNA reads TGTGCCTGGAGATCTAGCGGAGAAAGGAATGAGCAGTTCTTC. The whole variable domain, remainder taken from reference TRBV30 and TRBJ2-1, is SQTIHQWPATLVQPVGSPLSLECTVEGTSNPNLYWYRQAAGRGLQLLFYSVGIGQISSEVPQNLSASRPQDRQFILSSKKLLLSDSGFYLCAWRSSGERNEQFFGPGTRLTVL.

Ten or more counts support this clone. In DNA form, the CDR3 reads TGTGCAAGTCCTCCCGCAGGGACTAATGAAAAACTGTTTTTT. It encodes CASPPAGTNEKLFF. V usage is TRBV12-2 and J usage is TRBJ1-4; the table gives TRBD1 as D, unverified against the DNA. TRBV12-2 is deemed a pseudogene. CDR3 length: 14 amino acids.

The chain carries TRBV13 and TRBJ2-1; TRBD2 matches at 15 bases. The CDR3 contains 17 residues. The V gene's germline CDR1 is PRHDT and CDR2 FYEKMQ (reference sequence). V lost 5 bases and J lost 2; bases outside the gene matches: 4. Here the CDR3 DNA reads TGTGCCAGCAGCCCTCGGACTAGCGGGAGGGCCTACAATGAGCAGTTCTTC. Translating it yields CASSPRTSGRAYNEQFF.

The sample holds a few counts of this clone. The V call is TRBV2, the J call TRBJ1-2; tentative D call: TRBD1 (5 bases). CDR3 length: 14 amino acids. The germline gives CDR1 SNHLY, CDR2 FYNNEI. The ends were cut back, 6 bases at V and 2 bases at J, with 13 bases in the middle. Here the CDR3 reads CASSGGVRNYGYTF. The CDR3 DNA follows: TGTGCCAGCAGCGGGGGTGTACGGAACTATGGCTACACCTTC.

This chain uses TRBV4-2 with TRBJ2-5; tentative D call: TRBD2 (6 bases). V lost 0 bases, J lost 0 bases, and 14 bases lay in between. The CDR3 sequence is 17 residues long. Per germline, CDR1 LGHNA and CDR2 YNFKEQ. CDR3 nucleotide sequence: TGTGCCAGCAGCCAAGATACGACTAGTCGGTACCAAGAGACCCAGTACTTC. The encoded protein is CASSQDTTSRYQETQYF.

V gene TRBV7-8 combines with J gene TRBJ2-7, with D perhaps matching TRBD2 (6 bases). CDR1 and CDR2 (germline): SGHVS, FQNEAQ. Trimming cost V 5 bases and J 0 bases, with 11 bases left between them. The CDR3 extends over 14 amino acids. CDR3 nucleotide sequence: TGTGCCAGCAGCCGAGCGGGCAGCTCCTACGAGCAGTACTTC. Its protein is CASSRAGSSYEQYF.

The J gene is TRBJ1-2, the V gene TRBV6-4; 7 nucleotides line up with TRBD1. Per germline, CDR1 MRHNA and CDR2 SNTAGT. The CDR3 spans 15 residues. V lost 6 bases, J lost 3 bases, and 10 bases stayed unmatched. The CDR3 sequence: CASSAGEGTDYGYTF. The CDR3, as DNA: TGTGCCAGCAGCGCCGGAGAGGGGACAGACTATGGCTACACCTTC.

This clone was detected only a few times. The V gene is TRBV5-1, the J gene TRBJ1-1, with 7 bases identical to TRBD1. Germline values: CDR1 SGHRS, CDR2 YFSETQ. The CDR3 is 15 amino acids. V lost 2 bases to trimming and J lost 0 bases; unmatched junction nucleotides: 4. CDR3 protein: CASSFIQGMNTEAFF. CDR3 coding DNA: TGCGCCAGCAGCTTCATACAGGGGATGAACACTGAAGCTTTCTTT.

This CDR3 reads CASSLESVNYEQYF. The CDR3 DNA follows: TGTGCCAGCAGCTTAGAATCGGTTAACTACGAGCAGTACTTC. The gene calls are TRBV11-2 and TRBJ2-7; no reliable D call. CDR3 length equals 14 residues. Germline V CDR1 and CDR2: SGHAT, FQNNGV. V was pared by 0 bases and J by 3 bases, with 9 bases between.

The sample holds a few counts of this clone. The gene calls are TRBV6-6 and TRBJ1-2, with TRBD1 matching 12 bases. V lost 6 bases, J lost 3 bases, and 11 bases stayed unmatched. The CDR3 consists of 17 residues. The germline gives CDR1 MNHNY, CDR2 SVGAGI (reference sequence). CDR3 nucleotide sequence: TGTGCCAGCAGCCGAAAACCGGGACAGGGGGCTTACTATGGCTACACCTTC. Translated: CASSRKPGQGAYYGYTF.

The rearrangement joins TRBV5-6 to TRBJ2-1; D is perhaps TRBD2 (6 bases). The CDR3 extends over 15 amino acids. CDR1 and CDR2 from the germline V gene are SGHDT and YYEEEE. Trimming left V 0 bases short and J 7 bases short, with 14 bases between. CDR3 amino acids: CASSLGRENWNEQFF. DNA for the CDR3: TGTGCCAGCAGCTTGGGACGGGAGAATTGGAATGAGCAGTTCTTC.

The table lists this clone with a count of one. The chain is built from TRBV7-9 and TRBJ2-1, with a tentative D call TRBD2 (6 bases). V lost 3 bases and J 4 bases, leaving 10 bases between the germline ends. The CDR3 runs 14 residues. In germline, CDR1 is SEHNR, CDR2 FQNEAQ (reference sequence). In DNA, the CDR3 is TGTGCCAGCAGCTTCGCGGGGAGATACAATGAGCAGTTCTTC. Protein: CASSFAGRYNEQFF.

This clone was counted at least ten times. The rearrangement links TRBV4-3 to TRBJ2-3, with 9 positions matching TRBD1. V lost 3 bases to trimming and J lost 4 bases; unmatched junction nucleotides: 8. CDR1 is LGHNA, CDR2 YSLEER, per germline. The CDR3 runs 16 residues. CDR3 coding DNA: TGCGCCAGCAGCCAGGCCGGGACAGGGACATCAGATACGCAGTATTTT. Protein product: CASSQAGTGTSDTQYF.

The chain carries TRBV7-2 and TRBJ2-7; D unclear. CDR1 and CDR2 from the germline V gene are SGHTA and FQGNSA. This CDR3 comprises 14 residues. Trimming removed 3 bases at V and 4 bases at J, with 13 bases between. The CDR3 region is CASSFNLGPYEQYF. CDR3 sequence (DNA): TGTGCCAGCAGCTTTAACCTAGGTCCATACGAGCAGTACTTC.

Only a few counts were recorded for this clone. V and J are TRBV3-1 (or the pseudogene TRBV3-2) and TRBJ2-1, with 15 bases aligning to TRBD2. The J segment lost 9 bases and the V segment lost 0 bases, leaving 9 bases of the junction unmatched. This CDR3 spans 18 amino acids. Germline V CDR1 and CDR2: LGHDT, YNNKEL (reference sequence). CDR3 DNA sequence: TGTGCCAGCAGCCAAGAAGGTCCCGGACTAGCGGGAGGGGGTGAGCAGTTCTTC. Encoded protein: CASSQEGPGLAGGGEQFF.

The chain carries TRBV25-1 and TRBJ1-1; D gene ambiguous. V lost 5 bases and J lost 3, with 19 bases in between. The germline V gene encodes CDR1 MGHDK and CDR2 SYGVNS. The length of the CDR3 is 16 residues. The CDR3 protein is CASSFRATGRDTEAFF. In DNA, the CDR3 is TGTGCCAGCAGTTTTAGGGCCACCGGGAGGGACACTGAAGCTTTCTTT.